Following are 8 T cell receptor beta chains from one sample sequenced in a study of OX40 agonist ivuxolimab in advanced cancers. Sequenced by immunoSEQ multiplex PCR; TCRdb stores in-frame clones only, minus some. Of 80,000 or so clones in the sample, about 85% were seen once. This material consisted of CD4+ or CD8+ T cells sorted from blood, taken in a trial of the OX40 agonist ivuxolimab. The receptors come from an adult with an advanced solid tumor such as melanoma, head and neck, liver or kidney cancer.

This clone was recorded only once. The rearrangement uses TRBV6-5 and TRBJ1-3; 7 bases are shared with TRBD1. The CDR3 covers 15 residues. The germline CDR1 and CDR2 sequences are MNHEY and SVGAGI. V lost 8 bases, J lost 3 bases, and 10 bases stayed unmatched. CDR3 protein: CASSRTGTRGNTIYF. CDR3 DNA: TGTGCCAGCTCCCGGACAGGAACTCGTGGAAACACCATATATTTT.

The chain is built from TRBV29-1 and TRBJ1-4; D remains ambiguous. V lost 3 bases, J lost 4 bases, and 6 bases lay in between. Germline values: CDR1 SQVTM, CDR2 ANQGSEA. The CDR3 loop spans 12 amino acids. CDR3 loop: CSVDGNNEKLFF. CDR3 DNA sequence: TGCAGCGTTGACGGTAATAATGAAAAACTGTTTTTT.

This clone has just a few counts. J is TRBJ1-2 and V is TRBV5-6; D is unresolved. Germline V lookup: CDR1 SGHDT, CDR2 YYEEEE. Trimming took 3 bases from V and 8 from J, leaving 11 bases between them. The length of the CDR3 is 12 residues. CDR3 bases: TGTGCCAGCAGCTCTACGTCCCGGGGCTACACCTTC. Amino acids: CASSSTSRGYTF.

This clone was seen only a few times. The chain uses TRBV10-3 and TRBJ2-1; D perhaps matches TRBD2 (6 bases). This CDR3 is 15 amino acids long. Per the germline V gene, CDR1 is ENHRY and CDR2 is SYGVKD. Trimming stripped 4 bases from V and 7 bases from J, with 17 bases between. This CDR3 reads CAISGPGTGENEQFF. The CDR3, as DNA: TGTGCCATCAGTGGACCCGGGACTGGAGAGAATGAGCAGTTCTTC.

This clone appeared once. This chain links TRBV5-6 with TRBJ1-6; D gene uncertain. The V and J ends lost 2 bases and 3 bases respectively, with 15 bases between them. The CDR3 spans 17 residues. CDR1 and CDR2 from the germline V gene are SGHDT and YYEEEE. The CDR3 here is CASSFEGFSYYNSPLHF. CDR3 bases: TGTGCCAGCAGCTTCGAAGGGTTTTCCTACTATAATTCACCCCTCCACTTT. Complete variable domain (other parts from reference TRBV5-6 and TRBJ1-6): DAGVTQSPTHLIKTRGQQVTLRCSPKSGHDTVSWYQQALGQGPQFIFQYYEEEERQRGNFPDRFSGHQFPNYSSELNVNALLLGDSALYLCASSFEGFSYYNSPLHFGNGTRLTVT.

V and J are TRBV5-1 and TRBJ2-7; 12 nucleotides agree with TRBD1. V shed 5 bases and J 6 bases; nucleotides not matched to a gene: 15. The CDR3 spans 17 residues. CDR1 and CDR2 from the germline V gene are SGHRS and YFSETQ. This CDR3 reads CASREGRGQGAPGEQYF. The CDR3 nucleotides read TGCGCCAGCAGAGAAGGTAGGGGACAGGGGGCGCCGGGCGAGCAGTACTTC.

V usage is TRBV7-3 and J usage is TRBJ2-7; D possibly corresponds to TRBD2 (7 bases). The germline V gene encodes CDR1 SGHTA and CDR2 FQGTGA. Trimming removed 2 bases from V and 0 bases from J, with 14 bases in between. The CDR3 sequence is 16 residues long. The CDR3 DNA sequence: TGTGCCAGCAGCTTACTCGGGGGGCAGATCTCCTACGAGCAGTACTTC. Its translation is CASSLLGGQISYEQYF.

The rearrangement joins TRBV5-6 to TRBJ1-1; possibly TRBD1 for D (5 bases). V lost 5 bases to trimming and J lost 4 bases, with 12 bases between them. This CDR3 spans 13 amino acids. Germline values: CDR1 SGHDT, CDR2 YYEEEE. CDR3: CASSSGPITEAFF. CDR3 DNA sequence: TGTGCCAGCAGTTCGGGACCGATCACTGAAGCTTTCTTT.